Presented here are 9 T cell receptor beta chains from one specimen sequenced in a study of blood T cell repertoires in COVID-19. Using immunoSEQ multiplex PCR, the repertoire was profiled, and TCRdb retains in-frame clones only, with some absent. The table includes approximately 220,000 clones, 87% detected once. Sequencing was carried out using PBMCs or T cells enriched from blood (not recorded which). The receptors here all came from a woman between 25 and 40 years old with acute COVID-19.

The rearrangement uses TRBV10-3 and TRBJ2-6, with D perhaps matching TRBD2 (6 bases). The germline V gene has CDR1 ENHRY and CDR2 SYGVKD. V was clipped by 6 bases and J by 0 bases, with 15 bases between them. The CDR3 covers 17 residues. CDR3 in DNA: TGTGCCATCAGCCCGGGGGTAGCGGCCTCTGGGGCCAACGTCCTGACTTTC. Encoded protein: CAISPGVAASGANVLTF.

J is TRBJ1-2 and V is TRBV12-3 or TRBV12-4, with a weak D call TRBD1 (5 bases). The CDR3 runs 13 residues. Trimming stripped 7 bases from V and 8 bases from J, with 17 bases between. The CDR3 DNA reads as TGTGCCAGCACCTCTACAGGTTTGGACGGCTACACCTTC. It encodes CASTSTGLDGYTF.

This clone was recorded once. V usage is TRBV5-1 and J usage is TRBJ2-7, with 10 bases that match TRBD1. Germline CDR1 and CDR2: SGHRS and YFSETQ. There are 15 residues in the CDR3. J lost 7 bases, V lost 0 bases, and 7 bases had no gene match. The CDR3, as DNA: TGCGCCAGCAGCTTGGTTGGGGACAGGGGACGGGAGCAGTACTTC. It yields the protein CASSLVGDRGREQYF.

This chain uses TRBV30 with TRBJ1-6; perhaps TRBD1 as D (5 bases). CDR1 GTSNPN and CDR2 SVGIG come from the germline V gene (reference sequence). The CDR3 sequence is 14 residues long. Trimming cost V 5 bases and J 1 base, with 9 bases left between them. The CDR3 loop is CAWARGSYNSPLHF. CDR3 DNA sequence: TGTGCCTGGGCTAGGGGATCCTATAATTCACCCCTCCACTTT.

This rearrangement joins TRBV12-5 to TRBJ1-5; no definite D call. Trimming took 4 bases from V and 6 from J, leaving 4 bases between them. The CDR3 consists of 11 residues. Germline CDR1 LGHNT, CDR2 FRNRAP. The CDR3 DNA is TGTGCTAGTGGTTCTGTTCAGCCCCAGCATTTT. Translation: CASGSVQPQHF.

J is TRBJ1-1 and V is TRBV19; 8 nucleotides match TRBD1. The CDR3 sequence is 14 residues long. Losses at the gene ends were 6 bases for V and 6 bases for J; bases not matched to a gene: 9. Germline V lookup: CDR1 LNHDA, CDR2 SQIVND (reference sequence). The CDR3 DNA follows: TGTGCCAGTAGCCAGGACAGGGAAATCGCTGAAGCTTTCTTT. The encoded protein is CASSQDREIAEAFF.

The chain carries TRBV14 and TRBJ2-1, with a tentative D call TRBD1 (6 bases). Between the trimmed V and J ends, which lost 2 bases and 1 base, there was a span of 9 bases. CDR3 size: 15 residues. Looked up from germline, CDR1 is SGHDN and CDR2 is FVKESK. CDR3 sequence (DNA): TGTGCCAGCAGCCAACAGGGGAGTTCCTACAATGAGCAGTTCTTC. Translated: CASSQQGSSYNEQFF.

The V call is TRBV7-9, the J call TRBJ2-3; D is perhaps TRBD2 (7 bases). The CDR3 is made up of 14 amino acids. V gave up 1 base and J gave up 4 bases, with 9 bases separating them. Germline-derived CDR1 and CDR2 are SEHNR and FQNEAQ (reference sequence). This chain's CDR3 is CASSLEGGADTQYF. The CDR3, as DNA: TGTGCCAGCAGCTTAGAAGGGGGGGCAGATACGCAGTATTTT.

The V and J genes are TRBV10-1 and TRBJ2-3, with 10 bases matching TRBD1. CDR3 length equals 14 residues. J lost 3 bases, V lost 4 bases, and 1 base had no gene match. Germline-derived CDR1 and CDR2 are WNHNN and SYGVQD (reference sequence). CDR3 nucleotide sequence: TGCGCCAGCAGTGGGACAGGGGGTACAGATACGCAGTATTTT. It codes for CASSGTGGTDTQYF.